The 16 T cell receptor beta chains listed next were all sequenced from one sample in a study of identical twins (dated by TCRdb to between 2015 and 2016). Library prep was done by 5' RACE. Sequencing was performed on an Illumina HiSeq 2000. TCRdb itself trimmed the public reads at Q25 with fastp, ran MiXCR and retained productive beta chains. Each CDR3 protein gets just one entry, which takes the most common genes and DNA from the rows behind it. Here the sample has about 460,000 distinct CDR3 sequences; approximately 14% occur a single time. The ten biggest clones cover around 0.48% of the sample. Another study also made use of these data, one on yellow fever vaccine responses in identical twins.

The sequenced sample was CD4+ T cells sorted from blood. The receptor source for this set is a woman aged 18-30 years in good health.

This clonotype was observed at least ten times. This chain uses TRBV3-1 with TRBJ2-7; 7 bases are a match to TRBD1. This CDR3 has 14 amino acids. After removal of 7 bases from V and 2 bases from J, the junction contained 8 bases not matched to a gene. Per germline, CDR1 LGHDT and CDR2 YNNKEL (reference sequence). The CDR3 protein is CASTSRGLAYEQYF. Written as DNA, the CDR3 is TGTGCCAGCACCTCCAGGGGGTTGGCCTACGAGCAGTACTTC.

The chain recombines TRBV14 with TRBJ2-3; D might be TRBD2 (6 bases). Trimming stripped 0 bases from V and 1 base from J, with 11 bases between. CDR1 and CDR2 from the germline V gene are SGHDN and FVKESK. The CDR3 spans 16 residues. In DNA, the CDR3 is TGTGCCAGCAGCCAAGAAGCGGGCCTGGGCACAGATACGCAGTATTTT. Protein product: CASSQEAGLGTDTQYF.

In its sample, this clonotype was seen a few times. The rearrangement links TRBV12-3 or TRBV12-4 to TRBJ1-6; 10 nucleotides line up with TRBD1. Trimming cost V 6 bases and J 8 bases; bases outside gene matches: 7. The CDR3 is 15 residues long. CDR3 in amino acids: CASSRQGAAYSPLHF. Written as DNA, the CDR3 is TGTGCCAGCAGCCGACAGGGGGCAGCTTATTCACCCCTCCACTTT.

The genes are TRBV7-2 and TRBJ2-7; D is possibly TRBD1 (5 bases). V was trimmed by 5 bases and J by 5 bases, leaving 16 bases between them. The CDR3 loop spans 14 amino acids. CDR1 SGHTA and CDR2 FQGNSA come from the germline V gene. This CDR3 reads CASSVTQGPHEQYF. CDR3 DNA: TGTGCCAGCAGCGTAACGCAGGGCCCCCACGAGCAGTACTTC.

The chain couples TRBV9 to TRBJ2-7; the D gene is possibly TRBD1 (6 bases). Germline CDR1 reads SGDLS; CDR2 reads YYNGEE. V was cut by 0 bases and J by 5 bases, with 18 bases left in between. The CDR3 length is 16 residues. The CDR3 DNA sequence: TGTGCCAGCAGCGTAGGATTGGGACAAATCGTCCACGAGCAGTACTTC. Its translation: CASSVGLGQIVHEQYF.

V and J are TRBV5-1 and TRBJ2-1, with TRBD2 matching over 12 bases. The CDR3 spans 16 residues. Germline lookup yields CDR1 SGHRS and CDR2 YFSETQ. The V segment lost 3 bases and the J segment 8 bases; nucleotides outside the gene matches: 9. The CDR3: CASSSSSGRAIDEQFF. The CDR3 DNA sequence: TGCGCCAGCAGCTCATCTAGCGGGAGGGCCATCGATGAGCAGTTCTTC.

This clonotype was detected only a few times. The J gene is TRBJ1-6, the V gene TRBV27; D uncertain. The V gene's germline CDR1 is MNHEY and CDR2 SMNVEV (reference sequence). The V end was cut by 2 bases, the J end by 10 bases, with 18 bases between. CDR3 size: 16 residues. The CDR3 bases are TGTGCCAGCAGTTTAAGTGTTTCGGGGTTTCGATCACCCCTCCACTTT. The encoded protein is CASSLSVSGFRSPLHF.

This clonotype was counted only a few times. The genes are TRBV5-1 and TRBJ2-2; possibly TRBD1 for D (6 bases). This CDR3 contains 13 residues. Germline values: CDR1 SGHRS, CDR2 YFSETQ. V lost 4 bases and J 7 bases, leaving 11 bases between the germline ends. CDR3 DNA sequence: TGCGCCAGCAGCGGGGACATCGGCGGGGAGCTGTTTTTT. It encodes CASSGDIGGELFF.

The chain joins TRBV11-1 to TRBJ2-1; D possibly corresponds to TRBD1 (5 bases). Trimming removed 0 bases at V and 2 bases at J, with 20 bases between. The CDR3 has 19 residues. Germline CDR1 reads SGHAT; CDR2 reads FQDESV (reference sequence). CDR3 in DNA: TGTGCCAGCAGCTTAGCTCAGACTTCAGGGTACATCGCCTACAATGAGCAGTTCTTC. It codes for CASSLAQTSGYIAYNEQFF.

The V call is TRBV19, the J call TRBJ2-7; D unclear. The V end lost 4 bases, the J end lost 3 bases, and 16 bases lay between the germline ends. This CDR3 comprises 15 residues. Germline CDR1 reads LNHDA; CDR2 reads SQIVND (reference sequence). The CDR3: CASSKMRTDNYEQYF. CDR3 coding DNA: TGTGCCAGTAGTAAAATGAGGACGGATAACTACGAGCAGTACTTC.

This clonotype has only one observation. V gene TRBV6-2 or TRBV6-3 combines with J gene TRBJ2-1, with D possibly matching TRBD1 (5 bases). V lost 5 bases to trimming and J lost 13 bases, with 12 bases between them. The CDR3 length is 11 residues. In germline, CDR1 is MNHEY, CDR2 SVGEGT. The DNA for the CDR3 is TGTGCCAGCAGTCAGTCAGGGAATCAGTTCTTC. Translating it yields CASSQSGNQFF.

This clonotype appeared a few times. The chain links TRBV7-2 to TRBJ2-7, with no clear D. V shed 2 bases and J shed 3 bases, with 11 bases lying between them. The CDR3 covers 14 residues. CDR1 SGHTA and CDR2 FQGNSA come from the germline V gene. The CDR3 sequence: CASSLLGRNYEQYF. In DNA, the CDR3 is TGTGCCAGCAGCTTATTGGGCAGGAACTACGAGCAGTACTTC.

J is TRBJ1-1 and V is TRBV3-1; unclear D gene. This CDR3 region has 14 residues. V lost 0 bases, J lost 0 bases, and 5 bases lay in between. Germline values: CDR1 LGHDT, CDR2 YNNKEL (reference sequence). CDR3 amino acids: CASSQELMNTEAFF. The CDR3 bases are TGTGCCAGCAGCCAAGAATTGATGAACACTGAAGCTTTCTTT.

The chain employs TRBV5-6 and TRBJ1-4; TRBD1 agrees at 9 bases. This CDR3 comprises 15 residues. CDR1 and CDR2 from the germline V gene are SGHDT and YYEEEE. V shed 2 bases and J 5 bases; nucleotides not matched to a gene: 4. The CDR3 DNA sequence: TGTGCCAGCAGCTTCGGGGACAGGGACAATGAAAAACTGTTTTTT. This encodes CASSFGDRDNEKLFF.

This clonotype has at least ten counts. CDR3 DNA sequence: TGCAGCGTTGAAAGCCAGAAAGGGGAGACCCAGTACTTC. Protein product: CSVESQKGETQYF. V usage is TRBV29-1 and J usage is TRBJ2-5; no clear D. Germline V gives CDR1 SQVTM, CDR2 ANQGSEA. V lost 2 bases and J 5 bases, leaving 12 bases between the germline ends. The CDR3 totals 13 residues.

This chain connects TRBV5-1 to TRBJ2-4; 13 bases are shared with TRBD2. The CDR3 sequence is 16 residues long. Germline CDR1 SGHRS, CDR2 YFSETQ. V was clipped by 4 bases and J by 4 bases; unmatched bases: 5. The CDR3 DNA is TGCGCCAGCAGCATCGGACTAGCGGGAGTAAAAAACATTCAGTACTTC. Translated, it gives CASSIGLAGVKNIQYF.